The 24 T cell receptor beta chains listed next were all sequenced from one sample in a study of blood T cell repertoires in COVID-19. Measured with immunoSEQ multiplex PCR; TCRdb has only the in-frame clones, and not every one. The sample contains some 63,000 clones, 75% to 85% of which appear only once. Sequenced input: peripheral blood. All receptors come from a human donor in a cohort sampled during active COVID-19.

This chain joins TRBV2 and TRBJ1-4, with 10 bases lining up with TRBD1. This CDR3 contains 16 residues. CDR1 SNHLY and CDR2 FYNNEI come from the germline V gene. The V gene end was trimmed by 7 bases and the J gene end by 8 bases; junction bases not matched to a gene: 13. CDR3 in DNA: TGTGCCAGCACCGGACAGGGGGATTTATGGTACGAAAAACTGTTTTTT. Translation: CASTGQGDLWYEKLFF.

CDR3 sequence reads: CASSEARDSSNTEAFF. DNA of the CDR3: TGCGCCAGCAGTGAGGCTCGGGACAGTTCGAACACTGAAGCTTTCTTT. This chain connects TRBV10-1 to TRBJ1-1; TRBD1 agrees at 7 bases. Germline-derived CDR1 and CDR2 are WNHNN and SYGVQD (reference sequence). With V trimmed by 2 bases and J by 1 base, 7 bases remained unmatched. CDR3 length: 16 residues.

V is TRBV10-2 and J is TRBJ1-1, with D possibly TRBD1 on 5 matching bases. Between the trimmed V and J ends, which lost 9 bases and 10 bases, there was a span of 18 bases. This CDR3 is 12 amino acids long. Per germline, CDR1 WSHSY and CDR2 SAAADI. As DNA, the CDR3 is TGCGCCAGTTCCCACGGGGACTATCGAGCTTTCTTT. Protein product: CASSHGDYRAFF.

The CDR3 DNA follows: TGTGCCAGCAGCGTAGGAGGGACAGGGGACACTGAAGCTTTCTTT. It specifies CASSVGGTGDTEAFF. The chain recombines TRBV9 with TRBJ1-1; TRBD1 aligns across 10 bases. Germline V gene lookup returns CDR1 SGDLS and CDR2 YYNGEE. J lost 3 bases, V lost 0 bases, and 2 bases had no gene match. The CDR3 runs 15 residues.

This clone was found once. The V and J genes are TRBV27 and TRBJ1-1, with D possibly being TRBD1 (5 bases). The CDR3 length is 14 residues. Trimming stripped 6 bases from V and 4 bases from J, with 15 bases between. Germline values: CDR1 MNHEY, CDR2 SMNVEV (reference sequence). In DNA, the CDR3 is TGTGCCAGCAGCAACCAGGGAGGTTTCACTGAAGCTTTCTTT. Translation gives CASSNQGGFTEAFF.

The rearrangement joins TRBV6-7 to TRBJ1-5; 9 bases align to TRBD1. TRBV6-7 is sorted into the ORF group, with uncertain function. The trim removed 4 bases at V and 6 bases at J, leaving 10 bases unmatched. There are 16 residues in the CDR3. This CDR3 reads CASSFLRTGAAQPQHF. For the CDR3, the DNA is TGTGCCAGCAGTTTCCTCAGGACAGGGGCCGCTCAGCCCCAGCATTTT.

The V call is TRBV3-1 (or the pseudogene TRBV3-2), the J call TRBJ2-1; 10 positions agree with TRBD2. This CDR3 has 17 residues. The V segment lost 4 bases and the J segment 5 bases; nucleotides outside the gene matches: 11. Germline V gene sequence: CDR1 LGHDT, CDR2 YNNKEL (reference sequence). The CDR3 nucleotides read TGTGCCAGCAGCCCCCTCGGCGAGCGGGGGGGACACAATGAGCAGTTCTTC. Protein: CASSPLGERGGHNEQFF.

The rearrangement uses TRBV10-3 and TRBJ1-1, with 7 bases fitting TRBD1. This CDR3 contains 16 residues. Trimming took 1 base from V and 1 from J; bases not matched to a gene: 6. CDR1 is ENHRY and CDR2 is SYGVKD in the germline V gene. This CDR3 reads CAISEFGQDRNTEAFF. CDR3 nucleotides: TGTGCCATCAGTGAGTTCGGACAGGACAGGAACACTGAAGCTTTCTTT.

This sequence joins TRBV7-9 and TRBJ2-3; 7 bases are a match to TRBD2. Germline V lookup: CDR1 SEHNR, CDR2 FQNEAQ (reference sequence). With 2 bases clipped from V and 2 bases from J, the junction kept 10 bases outside the gene matches. CDR3 length: 17 amino acids. CDR3 sequence: CASSLNWAGDLTDTQYF. CDR3 sequence (DNA): TGTGCCAGCAGCTTAAATTGGGCGGGGGACCTCACAGATACGCAGTATTTT.

This clone was recorded only once. The chain joins TRBV19 to TRBJ2-5; TRBD2 might be the D (6 bases). V gave up 6 bases and J gave up 4 bases, with 18 bases separating them. The CDR3 has 15 residues. Per the germline V gene, CDR1 is LNHDA and CDR2 is SQIVND (reference sequence). The chain's CDR3 is CASRVTGEGGETQYF. The CDR3 DNA follows: TGTGCCAGTAGGGTTACGGGGGAAGGAGGAGAGACCCAGTACTTC.

The J gene is TRBJ2-7, the V gene TRBV4-3, with 8 nucleotides matching TRBD1. Germline V gene lookup returns CDR1 LGHNA and CDR2 YSLEER. After removal of 0 bases from V and 2 bases from J, the junction contained 3 bases not matched to a gene. The CDR3 extends over 15 amino acids. This CDR3 reads CASSQEWTGPYEQYF. Written as DNA, the CDR3 is TGCGCCAGCAGCCAAGAATGGACAGGGCCCTACGAGCAGTACTTC.

The chain carries TRBV19 and TRBJ2-7; a weak D match, TRBD1 (5 bases). Germline lookup yields CDR1 LNHDA and CDR2 SQIVND (reference sequence). Trimming removed 7 bases from V and 3 bases from J, with 16 bases in between. The CDR3 runs to 14 residues. The CDR3 sequence: CASKDNELHYEQYF. CDR3 nucleotides: TGTGCCAGTAAGGACAACGAACTACACTACGAGCAGTACTTC. Variable domain in full (rest from reference TRBV19 and TRBJ2-7): DGGITQSPKYLFRKEGQNVTLSCEQNLNHDAMYWYRQDPGQGLRLIYYSQIVNDFQKGDIAEGYSVSREKKESFPLTVTSAQKNPTAFYLCASKDNELHYEQYFGPGTRLTVT.

V and J are TRBV28 and TRBJ2-7, with D hard to call. The CDR3 is 10 residues long. Per germline, CDR1 MDHEN and CDR2 SYDVKM. Deletions cut 7 bases from V and 9 bases from J, with 10 bases between. The CDR3 coding sequence is TGTGCCAGCAATGCGATCGGGCAGTACTTC. It translates to CASNAIGQYF.

The chain joins TRBV4-2 to TRBJ2-1; 10 positions agree with TRBD2. This CDR3 has 18 amino acids. Germline V CDR1 and CDR2: LGHNA, YNFKEQ. V lost 0 bases and J lost 5; bases outside the gene matches: 10. In DNA, the CDR3 is TGTGCCAGCAGCCAAGATCCCCCGCTAGCGGGGGTACACAATGAGCAGTTCTTC. Amino acids: CASSQDPPLAGVHNEQFF.

This sequence joins TRBV7-2 and TRBJ2-1, with 7 bases identical to TRBD2. Trimming took 5 bases from V and 0 from J; bases not matched to a gene: 7. The CDR3 length is 16 residues. The germline gives CDR1 SGHTA, CDR2 FQGNSA. CDR3 protein: CASSRRSGASYNEQFF. CDR3 DNA: TGTGCCAGCAGCCGCCGGAGCGGGGCCTCCTACAATGAGCAGTTCTTC.

V is TRBV19 and J is TRBJ2-7; weak D call: TRBD2 (6 bases). V was clipped by 1 base and J by 2 bases, with 12 bases between them. The CDR3 spans 15 residues. Germline CDR1 is LNHDA and CDR2 is SQIVND (reference sequence). Written as DNA, the CDR3 is TGTGCCAGTAGTATAGGGAGGTGGGAGGCCTACGAGCAGTACTTC. This gives the protein CASSIGRWEAYEQYF.

V gene TRBV7-9 combines with J gene TRBJ2-3; 9 bases align to TRBD2. V gave up 5 bases and J gave up 1 base; unmatched junction bases: 10. The CDR3 consists of 17 residues. Germline CDR1 is SEHNR and CDR2 is FQNEAQ (reference sequence). The CDR3 spells CASSPGVAGVRTDTQYF. CDR3 nucleotides: TGTGCCAGCAGCCCGGGGGTAGCGGGGGTACGCACAGATACGCAGTATTTT.

This chain uses TRBV7-6 with TRBJ2-3; 9 bases align to TRBD2. With 6 bases clipped from V and 2 bases from J, the junction kept 3 bases outside the gene matches. CDR1 and CDR2 from the germline V gene are SGHVS and FNYEAQ. The CDR3 is 14 residues long. The CDR3 here is CASSLAGYTDTQYF. CDR3 nucleotide sequence: TGTGCCAGCAGTCTAGCGGGGTACACAGATACGCAGTATTTT.

Only a few counts were recorded for this clone. The gene calls are TRBV3-1 (or the pseudogene TRBV3-2) and TRBJ1-6; D gene unclear. The V and J ends lost 0 bases and 8 bases respectively, with 14 bases between them. Looked up from germline, CDR1 is LGHDT and CDR2 is YNNKEL (reference sequence). CDR3 length: 16 amino acids. As DNA, the CDR3 is TGTGCCAGCAGCCAAGATCGTACAGCCGGGGATTCACCCCTCCACTTT. It yields the protein CASSQDRTAGDSPLHF.

The chain couples TRBV6-5 to TRBJ1-2; 10 bases align to TRBD1. CDR3 size: 13 residues. The trim removed 8 bases at V and 4 bases at J, leaving 4 bases unmatched. The germline gives CDR1 MNHEY, CDR2 SVGAGI. CDR3 loop: CASGQGDSYGYTF. CDR3 sequence (DNA): TGTGCCAGCGGACAGGGGGACTCCTATGGCTACACCTTC.

This chain connects TRBV7-6 to TRBJ2-1; a possible D gene is TRBD2 (6 bases). The ends were cut back, 1 base at V and 7 bases at J, with 14 bases in the middle. This CDR3 is 15 amino acids long. Germline CDR1 and CDR2: SGHVS and FNYEAQ. CDR3 region: CASSLDWAGGNEQFF. The DNA for the CDR3 is TGTGCCAGCAGCTTAGATTGGGCCGGGGGTAATGAGCAGTTCTTC. Full variable domain (remainder filled in from reference TRBV7-6 and TRBJ2-1): GAGVSQSPRYKVTKRGQDVALRCDPISGHVSLYWYRQALGQGPEFLTYFNYEAQQDKSGLPNDRFSAERPEGSISTLTIQRTEQRDSAMYRCASSLDWAGGNEQFFGPGTRLTVL.

The chain has TRBV6-6 and TRBJ1-1; a weak D match, TRBD1 (5 bases). The germline V gene has CDR1 MNHNY and CDR2 SVGAGI (reference sequence). V was shortened by 2 bases and J by 2 bases, with 9 bases between the two germline ends. This CDR3 comprises 14 residues. For the CDR3, the DNA is TGTGCCAGCAGTTACCGGGGGGGAAACACTGAAGCTTTCTTT. It translates to CASSYRGGNTEAFF.

As regards this clone: Additional DNA sequences in this sample encode the identical CDR3. V gene TRBV7-2 combines with J gene TRBJ1-1; the D gene is possibly TRBD1 (5 bases). CDR1 and CDR2 from the germline V gene are SGHTA and FQGNSA. Trimming cost V 4 bases and J 1 base, with 7 bases left between them. The CDR3 sequence is 13 residues long. The CDR3 DNA reads as TGTGCCAGCAGCTCACAGGAGAACACTGAAGCTTTCTTT. Amino acid sequence: CASSSQENTEAFF.

In DNA, the CDR3 is TGTGCCAGCAGCCCCTCCCGGACAGGGGGCTTGTCAGATACGCAGTATTTT. Translated, it gives CASSPSRTGGLSDTQYF. The chain has TRBV3-1 (or the pseudogene TRBV3-2) and TRBJ2-3, with TRBD1 matching 11 bases. With 4 bases clipped from V and 4 bases from J, the junction kept 10 bases outside the gene matches. This CDR3 is built from 17 residues. Germline lookup yields CDR1 LGHDT and CDR2 YNNKEL (reference sequence).